Following are 24 T cell receptor beta chains from one sample sequenced in a study of long-term antiretroviral therapy in people with HIV. Researchers report immunoSEQ v3.0 was run at survey level. Sequenced by immunoSEQ multiplex PCR; TCRdb stores in-frame clones only, minus some. The sample holds about 16,000 clones, 78% seen once. The specimen was unsorted PBMCs, collected approximately 3.4 years after starting antiretroviral therapy. These receptors all come from a woman between 40 and 50 years old with HIV.

V usage is TRBV28 and J usage is TRBJ2-1; perhaps TRBD2 as D (6 bases). From germline, CDR1 is MDHEN and CDR2 SYDVKM. This CDR3 comprises 13 residues. Trimming took off 6 bases at V and 5 bases at J, with 11 bases between the two ends. In DNA, the CDR3 is TGTGCCAGCAGGGCCGGGAGCAACAATGAGCAGTTCTTC. Protein: CASRAGSNNEQFF.

The chain recombines TRBV5-5 with TRBJ2-2, with D perhaps assigned TRBD1 or TRBD2 (5 bases each). Trimming shortened V by 1 base and J by 2 bases, and 9 bases separated the two germline ends. The CDR3 has 15 residues. In germline, CDR1 is SGHKS, CDR2 YYEKEE (reference sequence). The CDR3 here is CASSLLGTNTGELFF. In nucleotides, the CDR3 is TGTGCCAGCAGCTTGCTGGGGACCAACACCGGGGAGCTGTTTTTT.

The chain recombines TRBV6-6 with TRBJ1-2; 7 bases line up with TRBD1. J lost 8 bases, V lost 5 bases, and 5 bases had no gene match. This CDR3 is 12 amino acids long. Germline assignment: CDR1 MNHNY and CDR2 SVGAGI (reference sequence). The CDR3: CASSGGGRGYTF. The CDR3 DNA reads TGTGCCAGCAGTGGAGGGGGCCGGGGCTACACCTTC.

The V and J genes are TRBV6-1 and TRBJ2-7; 8 nucleotides agree with TRBD2. V was clipped by 4 bases and J by 3 bases; unmatched bases: 8. The CDR3 extends over 15 amino acids. CDR1 and CDR2 (germline): MNHNS, SASEGT. CDR3 DNA sequence: TGTGCCAGCAGTGCCCTAGCGGGCGGACACTACGAGCAGTACTTC. Translation: CASSALAGGHYEQYF.

The rearrangement uses TRBV6-5 and TRBJ1-1; D remains ambiguous. This CDR3 comprises 14 residues. The germline gives CDR1 MNHEY, CDR2 SVGAGI. With 0 bases removed from V and 0 bases from J, the gap between germline ends came to 5 bases. The CDR3 spells CASSYSMVNTEAFF. The CDR3 DNA sequence: TGTGCCAGCAGTTACTCGATGGTGAACACTGAAGCTTTCTTT.

This sequence joins TRBV9 and TRBJ2-1, with TRBD1 identical over 10 bases. Looked up from germline, CDR1 is SGDLS and CDR2 is YYNGEE. Trimming at V came to 4 bases and at J to 8 bases, leaving 12 bases not matched to a gene. This CDR3 has 16 amino acids. The CDR3: CASSLAVGQGNDEQFF. The CDR3 nucleotides are TGTGCCAGCAGCCTAGCGGTGGGACAGGGGAACGATGAGCAGTTCTTC.

V and J are TRBV18 and TRBJ1-4; 8 bases are a match to TRBD1. The germline V gene has CDR1 KGHSH and CDR2 LQKENI. The CDR3 covers 16 residues. The V and J ends lost 6 bases and 9 bases, in that order; junction bases with no gene match: 15. The CDR3 spells CASSPTDRAISKKLFF. In DNA, the CDR3 is TGTGCCAGCTCGCCGACGGACAGGGCGATTTCGAAAAAACTGTTTTTT.

This clone is a singleton in its sample. The CDR3 region has the DNA TGTGCCAGCAGTTATCAACCGGGACAGGGAAACTACGAGCAGTACTTC. Its protein is CASSYQPGQGNYEQYF. The chain employs TRBV6-5 and TRBJ2-7, with 9 bases aligning to TRBD1. The CDR3 is 16 residues long. The V and J ends lost 3 bases and 3 bases, in that order; junction bases with no gene match: 9. CDR1 and CDR2 from the germline V gene are MNHEY and SVGAGI.

In its sample, this clone was seen a few times. This chain joins TRBV6-1 and TRBJ2-3; weak D call: TRBD1 (6 bases). The V end was cut by 5 bases, the J end by 2 bases, with 11 bases between. Germline lookup yields CDR1 MNHNS and CDR2 SASEGT. CDR3 size: 14 residues. CDR3 DNA: TGTGCCAGCAGTTCAGGGGACACCACAGATACGCAGTATTTT. It is translated as CASSSGDTTDTQYF.

The gene calls are TRBV5-1 and TRBJ2-2; a possible D gene is TRBD1 (5 bases). Germline loops: CDR1 SGHRS, CDR2 YFSETQ. V lost 4 bases to trimming and J lost 1 base, with 11 bases between them. The CDR3 contains 15 residues. CDR3 region: CASSPSRGNTGELFF. The DNA of the CDR3 is TGCGCCAGCAGCCCCAGTAGGGGGAACACCGGGGAGCTGTTTTTT.

V gene TRBV29-1 combines with J gene TRBJ2-3; 10 nucleotides line up with TRBD2. Trimming at V came to 3 bases and at J to 10 bases, leaving 10 bases not matched to a gene. Per the germline V gene, CDR1 is SQVTM and CDR2 is ANQGSEA. The CDR3 is made up of 14 amino acids. Written as DNA, the CDR3 is TGCAGCGTTGAGGGGGGACTAGCGACAATGTCGCAGTATTTT. Amino acid sequence: CSVEGGLATMSQYF.

V usage is TRBV5-6 and J usage is TRBJ1-3; D is perhaps TRBD1 (5 bases). Germline loops: CDR1 SGHDT, CDR2 YYEEEE. The CDR3 sequence is 14 residues long. Trimming pared 2 bases from V and 1 base from J, leaving 7 bases between. CDR3 sequence: CASSFQGSGNTIYF. DNA for the CDR3: TGTGCCAGCAGCTTTCAGGGTTCTGGAAACACCATATATTTT.

The DNA for the CDR3 is TGCGCCAGCAGCCCGGGGACAGCTAGCACAGATACGCAGTATTTT. Amino acid sequence: CASSPGTASTDTQYF. The chain employs TRBV4-3 and TRBJ2-3, with 7 bases that match TRBD1. The CDR3 extends over 15 amino acids. V was clipped by 4 bases and J by 0 bases; unmatched bases: 4. CDR1 is LGHNA and CDR2 is YSLEER in the germline V gene.

The gene calls are TRBV29-1 and TRBJ2-5; 9 positions agree with TRBD1. Germline values: CDR1 SQVTM, CDR2 ANQGSEA. CDR3 length: 14 amino acids. V shed 5 bases and J 1 base; nucleotides not matched to a gene: 5. CDR3 loop: CSVRPGQGQETQYF. The CDR3 nucleotides are TGCAGCGTTCGCCCGGGACAGGGCCAAGAGACCCAGTACTTC.

The V gene is TRBV30, the J gene TRBJ1-5; no clear D. V was clipped by 0 bases and J by 3 bases, with 6 bases between them. Germline V gene data show CDR1 as GTSNPN and CDR2 as SVGIG (reference sequence). The CDR3 has 13 amino acids. The CDR3 nucleotides read TGTGCCTGGAGTGTACACAACAATCAGCCCCAGCATTTT. This sequence encodes CAWSVHNNQPQHF.

This chain links TRBV6-5 with TRBJ1-3; D may be TRBD1 (5 bases). CDR3 length: 14 residues. Deletions cut 10 bases from V and 3 bases from J, with 16 bases between. Per germline, CDR1 MNHEY and CDR2 SVGAGI. The CDR3 is CATYGGTVGNTIYF. The DNA for the CDR3 is TGTGCCACATATGGAGGGACCGTTGGAAACACCATATATTTT.

V gene TRBV30 combines with J gene TRBJ1-6, with D possibly matching TRBD1 (6 bases). CDR1 GTSNPN and CDR2 SVGIG come from the germline V gene (reference sequence). The CDR3 covers 15 residues. Trimming shortened V by 0 bases and J by 6 bases, and 12 bases separated the two germline ends. The DNA for the CDR3 is TGTGCCTGGAGTGTAGGACAGATTTTTAATTCACCCCTCCACTTT. Translated, it gives CAWSVGQIFNSPLHF.

In its sample, this clone is medium-sized (0.01 to 0.1%). The rearrangement joins TRBV5-1 to TRBJ2-7; tentatively, D is TRBD2 (5 bases). The CDR3 loop spans 13 amino acids. The V gene's germline CDR1 is SGHRS and CDR2 YFSETQ. V was trimmed by 1 base and J by 5 bases, leaving 10 bases between them. CDR3 DNA sequence: TGCGCCAGCAGCTTGTGGGGAGTTGACGAGCAGTACTTC. Translated: CASSLWGVDEQYF.

The chain employs TRBV7-2 and TRBJ2-3; 10 nucleotides align to TRBD2. V lost 4 bases to trimming and J lost 1 base; unmatched junction nucleotides: 2. The CDR3 consists of 15 residues. Germline V gives CDR1 SGHTA, CDR2 FQGNSA. The DNA of the CDR3 is TGTGCCAGCAGCTCCACTAGCGGGGGCACAGATACGCAGTATTTT. Residues: CASSSTSGGTDTQYF.

The V call is TRBV9, the J call TRBJ1-1; D is perhaps TRBD1 (6 bases). The germline V gene has CDR1 SGDLS and CDR2 YYNGEE. V gave up 3 bases and J gave up 5 bases, with 11 bases separating them. This CDR3 is 13 amino acids long. Written as DNA, the CDR3 is TGTGCCAGCAGCGCGATAGGGGGGACTGAAGCTTTCTTT. This translates into CASSAIGGTEAFF. Full variable domain (rest looked up from reference TRBV9 and TRBJ1-1): DSGVTQTPKHLITATGQRVTLRCSPRSGDLSVYWYQQSLDQGLQFLIQYYNGEERAKGNILERFSAQQFPDLHSELNLSSLELGDSALYFCASSAIGGTEAFFGQGTRLTVV.

This chain uses TRBV2 with TRBJ1-5; tentatively, D is TRBD1 (5 bases). The CDR3 covers 14 residues. V was clipped by 7 bases and J by 10 bases, with 20 bases between them. Germline V gives CDR1 SNHLY, CDR2 FYNNEI. CDR3 DNA: TGTGCCAGCAATTGGGGGGAGGCCACCCGACCCCAGCATTTT. This encodes CASNWGEATRPQHF.

The chain has TRBV2 and TRBJ1-4, with D possibly being TRBD1 (5 bases). Germline CDR1 and CDR2: SNHLY and FYNNEI. The CDR3 contains 16 residues. V was trimmed by 6 bases and J by 4 bases, leaving 18 bases between them. The CDR3 bases are TGTGCCAGCAGGGCGCTCGGGGGGTCAAATAATGAAAAACTGTTTTTT. It encodes CASRALGGSNNEKLFF.

The chain links TRBV18 to TRBJ1-1; tentatively, D is TRBD1 (5 bases). Per the germline V gene, CDR1 is KGHSH and CDR2 is LQKENI. CDR3 length: 16 residues. The V end was cut by 1 base, the J end by 5 bases, with 17 bases between. CDR3 residues: CASSPQTVRQGTEAFF. CDR3 sequence (DNA): TGTGCCAGCTCACCACAAACAGTCCGGCAGGGAACTGAAGCTTTCTTT.

The chain employs TRBV19 and TRBJ2-2; D remains ambiguous. V lost 3 bases, J lost 3 bases, and 2 bases lay in between. Germline V CDR1 and CDR2: LNHDA, SQIVND (reference sequence). The CDR3 spans 12 residues. DNA of the CDR3: TGTGCCAGTAGTATGGACACCGGGGAGCTGTTTTTT. Translated, it gives CASSMDTGELFF.